The sequence of this TCR beta chain was determined in a study of shared clonotypes between healthy human individuals. For the study at large: Per donor, CD8 memory used one plate, CD8 naive used two, CD4 memory used three and CD4 naive used three.

Whole-study results and caveats: A generally larger estimated richness was seen in naive subsets than in memory subsets.

Per the original data handling: Junction-only immunoSEQ data arrived without quality scores, meaning filtering differed. The method was immunoSEQ multiplex PCR; TCRdb's version includes in-frame clones alone and lacks a portion of them. V and J calls and clone size follow that table, whereas D and trimming were derived from the DNA. The profile shows roughly 2.1 million clones, approximately 94% of them singletons. Cells designated naive CD8 were CD45RO-negative and were positively selected for CCR7, with terminally differentiated effector memory CD45RA+ cells excluded. Within Nashville, Tennessee resided all donors, each a Caucasian adult. For this clone: Its antigen is still unknown.

The germline gives CDR1 LNHDA, CDR2 SQIVND (reference sequence). This CDR3 has 14 amino acids. V lost 3 bases and J lost 5, with 14 bases in between. The sample taken for sequencing was naive CD8+ T cells from PBMCs. The chain couples TRBV19 to TRBJ2-7; D is perhaps TRBD1 (6 bases). The clonotype was recovered from a man between 18 and 29 years old in good health. Some clones in this sample may be carry-over from other donors' samples. The CDR3 nucleotides are TGTGCCAGTAGTATCAGCCAGGGGAAAGACGAGCAGTACTTC. As protein: CASSISQGKDEQYF. Supplemented by reference TRBV19 and TRBJ2-7, the full variable domain reads DGGITQSPKYLFRKEGQNVTLSCEQNLNHDAMYWYRQDPGQGLRLIYYSQIVNDFQKGDIAEGYSVSREKKESFPLTVTSAQKNPTAFYLCASSISQGKDEQYFGPGTRLTVT.